A selection of T cell receptor beta chains follows, all from one sample in a study of T cells in Graves' hyperthyroidism and ophthalmopathy. TCRdb redid the calling of the multiplex PCR reads with MiXCR, one entry per CDR3 protein. The sample consists of some 570,000 distinct CDR3 sequences, 14% of them appearing once. The sample comprised blood. These receptors all come from a woman aged 18-29 years with Graves' ophthalmopathy. Each CDR3 is given with its conserved first and last residue. Fields, in order: clone size, J gene, V gene, D gene, CDR3 DNA, CDR3 protein. D genes are given only for firm matches. Expanded clones get a size class; other rows say once, few or many, or leave the size out.

clone size: few; J gene: TRBJ2-5; V gene: TRBV3-1; D gene: -; CDR3 DNA: TGTGCCAGCAGCCGGCTTTTTAGGGGGGGGAAGACCCAGTACTTC; CDR3 protein: CASSRLFRGGKTQYF
clone size: many; J gene: TRBJ2-1; V gene: TRBV6-9; D gene: TRBD2; CDR3 DNA: TGTGCCAGCAGCCTCACGCCGCGGGAGCCCTTCTACAATGAGCAGTTCTTC; CDR3 protein: CASSLTPREPFYNEQFF
clone size: few; J gene: TRBJ2-1; V gene: TRBV5-1; D gene: -; CDR3 DNA: TGCGCCAGCAGCTCGGGACTTTTCTATGAGCAGTTCTTC; CDR3 protein: CASSSGLFYEQFF
clone size: many; J gene: TRBJ2-4; V gene: TRBV5-5; D gene: -; CDR3 DNA: TGTGCCAGCAGCTTAAGTTCAGGGGCTCCTGGCATTCAGTACTTC; CDR3 protein: CASSLSSGAPGIQYF
clone size: -; J gene: TRBJ2-7; V gene: TRBV7-3; D gene: -; CDR3 DNA: TGTGCCAGCAGCTTAAATCGTAAGAACGAGCAGTACTTC; CDR3 protein: CASSLNRKNEQYF
clone size: many; J gene: TRBJ1-1; V gene: TRBV25-1; D gene: -; CDR3 DNA: TGTGCCAGCAGTGGGGTTTGGGAGCTGAACGGAGCTTTCTTT; CDR3 protein: CASSGVWELNGAFF
clone size: many; J gene: TRBJ2-7; V gene: TRBV28; D gene: TRBD2; CDR3 DNA: TGTGCCAGCAGTTCATTCGGGACTAGCGGGAGAATGGGGCAGCAGTACTTC; CDR3 protein: CASSSFGTSGRMGQQYF
clone size: many; J gene: TRBJ1-2; V gene: TRBV6-1; D gene: TRBD1; CDR3 DNA: TGTGCCAGCAGGGACCGGGACAGTTCCTTAAGCCTCTATGGCTACACCTTC; CDR3 protein: CASRDRDSSLSLYGYTF
clone size: many; J gene: TRBJ1-1; V gene: TRBV10-3; D gene: -; CDR3 DNA: TGTGCCATCACCCCCAGCCCCGGAGGGGACACTGAAGCTTTCTTT; CDR3 protein: CAITPSPGGDTEAFF
clone size: many; J gene: TRBJ1-5; V gene: TRBV28; D gene: -; CDR3 DNA: TGTGCCAGCAGTAGCCAGGGGTGGGACCAGCCCCAGCATTTT; CDR3 protein: CASSSQGWDQPQHF
clone size: many; J gene: TRBJ2-7; V gene: TRBV28; D gene: TRBD1; CDR3 DNA: TGTGCCAGCAGCCCACAGGGGGCGAGCTACGAGCAGTACTTC; CDR3 protein: CASSPQGASYEQYF
clone size: many; J gene: TRBJ2-5; V gene: TRBV29-1; D gene: -; CDR3 DNA: TGCAGCGTTCGGCAAGAGACCCAGTACTTC; CDR3 protein: CSVRQETQYF
clone size: -; J gene: TRBJ2-5; V gene: TRBV7-2; D gene: TRBD2; CDR3 DNA: TGTGCCAGCAGCTCTTCACCGGGACTAGCGTCGGAGACCCAGTACTTC; CDR3 protein: CASSSSPGLASETQYF
clone size: many; J gene: TRBJ1-2; V gene: TRBV30; D gene: -; CDR3 DNA: TGTGCCTGGAGTGTAGGCGGTGGCTACACCTTC; CDR3 protein: CAWSVGGGYTF
clone size: many; J gene: TRBJ1-2; V gene: TRBV6-1; D gene: TRBD1; CDR3 DNA: TGTGCCAGCAGAAAAGGGACAGGGGTAGTTCGCGATGGCTACACCTTC; CDR3 protein: CASRKGTGVVRDGYTF
clone size: many; J gene: TRBJ2-5; V gene: TRBV7-2; D gene: TRBD2; CDR3 DNA: TGTGCCAGCAGCACCGGAGGGACTAGCGGGAGGGCAGCGGAGACCCAGTACTTC; CDR3 protein: CASSTGGTSGRAAETQYF
clone size: -; J gene: TRBJ2-1; V gene: TRBV3-1; D gene: -; CDR3 DNA: TGTGCCAGCAGTTCGTCAACCATAATTTACAATGAGCAGTTCTTC; CDR3 protein: CASSSSTIIYNEQFF
clone size: many; J gene: TRBJ2-1; V gene: TRBV7-2; D gene: TRBD2; CDR3 DNA: TGTGCCAGCAGCCGGGGACTAGCGGGAGCGAGGTCCTACAATGAGCAGTTCTTC; CDR3 protein: CASSRGLAGARSYNEQFF
clone size: -; J gene: TRBJ1-2; V gene: TRBV15; D gene: TRBD1; CDR3 DNA: TGTGCCACCAGCAGGGACCGGGACAGGGTGATGGGCTACACCTTC; CDR3 protein: CATSRDRDRVMGYTF
clone size: many; J gene: TRBJ2-7; V gene: TRBV6-1; D gene: TRBD1; CDR3 DNA: TGTGCCACCAGACGGGGGACAGGGTCCTACGAGCAGTACTTC; CDR3 protein: CATRRGTGSYEQYF
clone size: many; J gene: TRBJ1-5; V gene: TRBV5-1; D gene: TRBD1; CDR3 DNA: TGCGCCAGCAGCCCGGGACAGGGGGGGGGACAGCCCCAGCATTTT; CDR3 protein: CASSPGQGGGQPQHF
clone size: many; J gene: TRBJ1-6; V gene: TRBV13; D gene: -; CDR3 DNA: TGTGCCAGCAGCTTAAAGGGTACACCCCTCCACTTT; CDR3 protein: CASSLKGTPLHF
clone size: -; J gene: TRBJ2-3; V gene: TRBV7-3; D gene: TRBD2; CDR3 DNA: TGTGCCAGCAAGGCATCCCTAGCGGGGTTCACAGATACGCAGTATTTT; CDR3 protein: CASKASLAGFTDTQYF
clone size: many; J gene: TRBJ2-7; V gene: TRBV11-1; D gene: -; CDR3 DNA: TGTGCCAGCAGCTTAGCGCTGGACAGAGACGAGCAGTACTTC; CDR3 protein: CASSLALDRDEQYF
clone size: many; J gene: TRBJ2-7; V gene: TRBV27; D gene: -; CDR3 DNA: TGTGCCAGCAGTTTTAGGGAGCCATACGAGCAGTACTTC; CDR3 protein: CASSFREPYEQYF
clone size: many; J gene: TRBJ1-5; V gene: TRBV7-9; D gene: -; CDR3 DNA: TGTGCCAGCAGCCCCCCAGGCGATAGCAATCAGCCCCAGCATTTT; CDR3 protein: CASSPPGDSNQPQHF
clone size: many; J gene: TRBJ1-1; V gene: TRBV9; D gene: -; CDR3 DNA: TGTGCCAGCAGCGTAGACCCTTGGATCGCAGAGAAGAACACTGAAGCTTTCTTT; CDR3 protein: CASSVDPWIAEKNTEAFF
clone size: few; J gene: TRBJ2-5; V gene: TRBV6-2/TRBV6-3; D gene: TRBD2; CDR3 DNA: TGTGCCAGCAGGCTGGGCGGGAGCGTAGAGACCCAGTACTTC; CDR3 protein: CASRLGGSVETQYF
clone size: many; J gene: TRBJ2-7; V gene: TRBV28; D gene: -; CDR3 DNA: TGTGCCAGCAGTTCCTTAGACGAGCAGTACTTC; CDR3 protein: CASSSLDEQYF
clone size: few; J gene: TRBJ2-7; V gene: TRBV15; D gene: TRBD1; CDR3 DNA: TGTGCCACAAGCAGGCCGTCACAGGGGGACGACGAGCAGTACTTC; CDR3 protein: CATSRPSQGDDEQYF
clone size: few; J gene: TRBJ2-7; V gene: TRBV13; D gene: TRBD2; CDR3 DNA: TGTGCCAGCAGCTTAGGGCTAGCGGCCTACCTAACCTCCTACGAGCAGTACTTC; CDR3 protein: CASSLGLAAYLTSYEQYF
clone size: many; J gene: TRBJ2-1; V gene: TRBV5-6; D gene: TRBD2; CDR3 DNA: TGTGCCAGCAGCTTGACGACTAGCGGGGACTCCTACAATGAGCAGTTCTTC; CDR3 protein: CASSLTTSGDSYNEQFF
clone size: -; J gene: TRBJ2-1; V gene: TRBV4-1; D gene: -; CDR3 DNA: TGCGCCAGCACCCGGTGGGGGCCTAGCTCCTACAATGAGCAGTTCTTC; CDR3 protein: CASTRWGPSSYNEQFF
clone size: -; J gene: TRBJ2-1; V gene: TRBV19; D gene: TRBD2; CDR3 DNA: TGTGCCAGTAGTTTTCTAGCGGGAACAAACAATGAGCAGTTCTTC; CDR3 protein: CASSFLAGTNNEQFF
clone size: many; J gene: TRBJ1-2; V gene: TRBV12-3/TRBV12-4; D gene: -; CDR3 DNA: TGTGCCAGCACCCGTGGGGGGTCTGAGTCAAACTATGGCTACACCTTC; CDR3 protein: CASTRGGSESNYGYTF
clone size: many; J gene: TRBJ2-3; V gene: TRBV12-5; D gene: -; CDR3 DNA: TGTGCTAGTGGTCGGGACCCGATACAGGGTGGCCTAAGCACAGATACGCAGTATTTT; CDR3 protein: CASGRDPIQGGLSTDTQYF
clone size: many; J gene: TRBJ2-1; V gene: TRBV6-1; D gene: -; CDR3 DNA: TGTGCCAGCAGCGTGGGGCGGGAAGGCGATGAGCAGTTCTTC; CDR3 protein: CASSVGREGDEQFF
clone size: many; J gene: TRBJ2-7; V gene: TRBV10-2; D gene: TRBD2; CDR3 DNA: TGCGCCAGCAGTGAGTGGACTAGCGGAACCTACGAGCAGTACTTC; CDR3 protein: CASSEWTSGTYEQYF
clone size: many; J gene: TRBJ2-3; V gene: TRBV7-3; D gene: TRBD1; CDR3 DNA: TGTGCCAGCAGCTTCGGGACAGGGGAAGTAGATACGCAGTATTTT; CDR3 protein: CASSFGTGEVDTQYF
clone size: -; J gene: TRBJ2-7; V gene: TRBV6-1; D gene: -; CDR3 DNA: TGTGCCAGTGTGGGGGGCGCCTACGAGCAGTACTTC; CDR3 protein: CASVGGAYEQYF
clone size: many; J gene: TRBJ1-1; V gene: TRBV18; D gene: -; CDR3 DNA: TGTGCCAGCTCACCAGGGGCAGGGCCTGGAGCTTTCTTT; CDR3 protein: CASSPGAGPGAFF